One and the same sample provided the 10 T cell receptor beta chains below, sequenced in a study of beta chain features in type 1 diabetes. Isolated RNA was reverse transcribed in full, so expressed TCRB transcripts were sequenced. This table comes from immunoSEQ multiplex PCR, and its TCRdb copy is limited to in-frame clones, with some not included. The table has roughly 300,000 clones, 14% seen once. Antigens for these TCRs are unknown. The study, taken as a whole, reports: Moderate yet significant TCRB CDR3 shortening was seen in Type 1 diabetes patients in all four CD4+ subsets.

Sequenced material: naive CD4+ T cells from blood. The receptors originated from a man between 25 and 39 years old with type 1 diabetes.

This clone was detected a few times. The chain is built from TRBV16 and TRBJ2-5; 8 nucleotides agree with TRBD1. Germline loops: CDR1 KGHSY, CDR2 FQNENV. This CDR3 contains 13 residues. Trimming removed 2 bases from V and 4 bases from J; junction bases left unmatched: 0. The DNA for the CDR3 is TGTGCCAGCAGCCAAGACAGGGGAGAGACCCAGTACTTC. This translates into CASSQDRGETQYF.

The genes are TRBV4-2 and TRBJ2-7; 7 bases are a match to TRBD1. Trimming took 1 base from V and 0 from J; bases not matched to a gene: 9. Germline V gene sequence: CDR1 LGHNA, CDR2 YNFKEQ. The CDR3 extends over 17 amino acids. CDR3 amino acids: CASSQAPGQESSYEQYF. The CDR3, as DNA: TGTGCCAGCAGCCAAGCGCCCGGACAGGAGAGCTCCTACGAGCAGTACTTC.

CDR3 region: CASSFPSYEQYF. CDR3 coding DNA: TGTGCCAGCAGCTTCCCGTCCTACGAGCAGTACTTC. The rearrangement joins TRBV28 to TRBJ2-7; D is unclear. The CDR3 extends over 12 amino acids. Germline V CDR1 and CDR2: MDHEN, SYDVKM. V gave up 6 bases and J gave up 1 base, with 7 bases separating them.

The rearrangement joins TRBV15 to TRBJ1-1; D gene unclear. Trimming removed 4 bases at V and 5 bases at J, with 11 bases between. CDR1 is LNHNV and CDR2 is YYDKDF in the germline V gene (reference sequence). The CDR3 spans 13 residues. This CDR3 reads CATSTLTGTEAFF. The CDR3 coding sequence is TGTGCCACCAGCACCCTCACGGGTACTGAAGCTTTCTTT.

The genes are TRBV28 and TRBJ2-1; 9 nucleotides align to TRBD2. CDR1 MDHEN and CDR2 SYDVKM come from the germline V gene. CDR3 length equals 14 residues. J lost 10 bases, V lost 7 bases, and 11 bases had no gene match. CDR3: CASITISGSGEQFF. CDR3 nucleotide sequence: TGTGCCAGCATTACAATTAGCGGGAGTGGAGAGCAGTTCTTC.

CDR3 loop: CASSGVAGGRQETQYF. The DNA for the CDR3 is TGTGCCAGCAGCGGTGTGGCGGGAGGTCGGCAAGAGACCCAGTACTTC. This chain links TRBV9 with TRBJ2-5; 8 bases agree with TRBD2. From germline, CDR1 is SGDLS and CDR2 YYNGEE. J gave up 2 bases and V 3 bases, and 9 bases lay outside the gene matches. The CDR3 is made up of 16 amino acids.

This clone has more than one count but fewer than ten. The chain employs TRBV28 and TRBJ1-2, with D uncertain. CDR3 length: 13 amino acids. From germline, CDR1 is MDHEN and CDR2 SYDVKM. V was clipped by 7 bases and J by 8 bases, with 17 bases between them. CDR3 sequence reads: CASNPRQVRGYTF. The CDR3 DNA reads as TGTGCCAGCAATCCCAGGCAGGTCCGGGGCTACACCTTC.

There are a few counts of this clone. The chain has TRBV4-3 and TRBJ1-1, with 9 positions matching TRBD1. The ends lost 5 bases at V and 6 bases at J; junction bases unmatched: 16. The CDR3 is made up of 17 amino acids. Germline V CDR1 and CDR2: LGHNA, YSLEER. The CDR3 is CASSADIPTGGLAEAFF. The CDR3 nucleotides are TGCGCCAGCAGCGCCGACATCCCGACAGGGGGGTTGGCTGAAGCTTTCTTT.

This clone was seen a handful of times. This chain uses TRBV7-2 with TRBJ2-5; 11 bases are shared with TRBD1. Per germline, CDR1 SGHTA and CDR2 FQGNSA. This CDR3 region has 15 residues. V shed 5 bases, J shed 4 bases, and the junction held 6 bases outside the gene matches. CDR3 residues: CASSLMDRGPETQYF. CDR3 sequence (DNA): TGTGCCAGCAGCCTTATGGACAGGGGGCCAGAGACCCAGTACTTC.

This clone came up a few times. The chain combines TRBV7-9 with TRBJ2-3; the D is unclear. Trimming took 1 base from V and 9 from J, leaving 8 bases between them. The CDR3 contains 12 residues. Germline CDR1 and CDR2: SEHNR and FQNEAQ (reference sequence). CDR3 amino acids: CASSLVQKTQYF. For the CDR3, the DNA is TGTGCCAGCAGCTTAGTTCAGAAGACGCAGTATTTT.